The present T cell receptor beta chain was sequenced within a study of identical twins. Study-wide findings and caveats: Invariant MAIT and iNKT cells could partly confound zero-insertion analyses. Models underestimated how often monozygotic twins shared out-of-frame TCR alpha. Surplus twin overlap in beta out-of-frame sequences was less pronounced.

Germline values: CDR1 DFQATT, CDR2 SNEGSKA (reference sequence). This CDR3 comprises 15 residues. J lost 6 bases, V lost 8 bases, and 11 bases had no gene match. In TCRdb, the 5' RACE reads were re-called with MiXCR into one record per CDR3 protein. The sample holds around 290,000 distinct CDR3 sequences, over 8.5% seen once. This clonotype was counted between two and nine times. Its antigen is unknown. Separately, the same data were catalogued under a study of yellow fever vaccine responses in identical twins.

This rearrangement joins TRBV20-1 to TRBJ2-1, with 12 bases lining up with TRBD2. The TCR was taken from a woman aged 18-30 years in good health. Sequencing was performed on CD8+ T cells sorted from blood. CDR3: CSPPRPSGRANEQFF. DNA for the CDR3: TGCAGTCCCCCGAGACCTAGCGGGAGGGCCAATGAGCAGTTCTTC.